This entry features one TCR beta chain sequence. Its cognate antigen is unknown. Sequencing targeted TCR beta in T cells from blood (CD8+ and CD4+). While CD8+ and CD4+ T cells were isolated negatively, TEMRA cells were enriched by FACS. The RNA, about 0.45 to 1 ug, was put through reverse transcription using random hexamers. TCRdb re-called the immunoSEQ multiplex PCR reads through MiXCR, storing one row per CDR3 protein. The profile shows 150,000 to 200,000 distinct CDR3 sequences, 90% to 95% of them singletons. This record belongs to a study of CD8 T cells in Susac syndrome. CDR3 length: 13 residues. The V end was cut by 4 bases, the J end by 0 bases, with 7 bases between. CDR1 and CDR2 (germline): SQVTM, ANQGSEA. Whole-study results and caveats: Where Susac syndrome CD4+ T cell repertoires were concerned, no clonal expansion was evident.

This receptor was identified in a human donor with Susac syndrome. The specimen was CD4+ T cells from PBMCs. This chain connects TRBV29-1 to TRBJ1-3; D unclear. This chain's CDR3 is CSVGAGSGNTIYF. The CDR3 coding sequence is TGCAGCGTTGGGGCAGGCTCTGGAAACACCATATATTTT.